The source of this TCR beta chain is a study of OX40 agonist ivuxolimab in advanced cancers. About the study: Eligibility rules accepted prior anti-PD-1, anti-PD-L1 or anti-CTLA-4 therapy, and 35% to 40% had some. Partial responses were seen in three patients, one with hepatocellular carcinoma and two with cutaneous melanoma.

The data were produced by immunoSEQ multiplex PCR, yet TCRdb's version contains in-frame clones alone and is incomplete. The sample lists some 50,000 clones; around 89% were seen once. This CDR3 has 15 residues. The germline V gene encodes CDR1 MDHEN and CDR2 SYDVKM. V lost 9 bases and J lost 0, with 15 bases in between. Specimen: CD4+ or CD8+ T cells sorted from blood, collected in a trial of the OX40 agonist ivuxolimab. The V and J genes are TRBV28 and TRBJ1-5; unclear D gene. The sequence derives from an adult with an advanced solid tumor such as melanoma, head and neck, liver or kidney cancer. CDR3 sequence: CASRGRKVSNQPQHF. CDR3 sequence (DNA): TGTGCCAGTAGAGGGAGAAAGGTTAGCAATCAGCCCCAGCATTTT.